This T cell receptor beta chain was documented in a study of blood T cells in healthy people across ages. The authors ran a second PCR of about 6 to 11 cycles using a sample-barcoded 5' primer and a J-beta primer mix. CDR3-containing paired-end reads numbering at least 3 million came from each sample. MiXCR, applied by TCRdb to the 5' RACE reads, yields one record per CDR3 protein. The sample has under 750,000 distinct CDR3 sequences, around 48% seen once; the top ten hold 20% to 25%. The germline V gene has CDR1 SNHLY and CDR2 FYNNEI. The CDR3 extends over 14 amino acids. Of note for this clonotype: Its antigen is undetermined.

Overall study results and limits: Aged donors had fewer naive CD4+ cells and lower diversity than long-lived donors.

Sequencing input: blood. The clonotype comes from a man older than 75 in good health. This sequence joins TRBV2 and TRBJ2-5; 8 bases are shared with TRBD1. The J call is in doubt because the DNA end fits TRBJ2-1 better. The DNA of the CDR3 is TGTGCCAGCAGTGAAACCAGGGGGCTAGAGACCCAGTTCTTC. Translating it yields CASSETRGLETQFF.